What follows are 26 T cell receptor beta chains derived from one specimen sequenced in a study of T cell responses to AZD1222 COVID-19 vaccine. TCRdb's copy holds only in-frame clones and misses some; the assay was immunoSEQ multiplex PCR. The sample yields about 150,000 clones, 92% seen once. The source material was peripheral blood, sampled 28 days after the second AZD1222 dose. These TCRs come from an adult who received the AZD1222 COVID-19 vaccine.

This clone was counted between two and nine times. The CDR3 DNA sequence: TGTGCCAGTAGTATAGACGAGGGGGCGCCTAACTATGGCTACACCTTC. Translation gives CASSIDEGAPNYGYTF. The chain uses TRBV19 and TRBJ1-2; TRBD1 aligns across 7 bases. CDR3 length: 16 residues. V lost 0 bases and J lost 0; bases outside the gene matches: 4. Germline V lookup: CDR1 LNHDA, CDR2 SQIVND (reference sequence).

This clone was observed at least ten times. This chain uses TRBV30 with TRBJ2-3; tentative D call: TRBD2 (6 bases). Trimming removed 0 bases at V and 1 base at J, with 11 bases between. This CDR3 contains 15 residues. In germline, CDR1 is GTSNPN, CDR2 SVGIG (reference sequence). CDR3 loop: CAWSVRRLGTDTQYF. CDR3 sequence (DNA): TGTGCCTGGAGTGTAAGACGACTAGGCACAGATACGCAGTATTTT.

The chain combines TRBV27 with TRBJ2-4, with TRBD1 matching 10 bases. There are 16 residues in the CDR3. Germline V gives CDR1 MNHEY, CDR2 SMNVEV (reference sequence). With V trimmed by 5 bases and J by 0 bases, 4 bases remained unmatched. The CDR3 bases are TGTGCCAGCAGTCCGGGACAGGGGTTAGCCAAAAACATTCAGTACTTC. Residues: CASSPGQGLAKNIQYF.

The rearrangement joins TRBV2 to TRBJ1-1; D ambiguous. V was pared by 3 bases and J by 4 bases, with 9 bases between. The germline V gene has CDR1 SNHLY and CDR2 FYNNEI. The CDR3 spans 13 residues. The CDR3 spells CASSDMGSTEAFF. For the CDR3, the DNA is TGTGCCAGCAGTGATATGGGGAGCACTGAAGCTTTCTTT.

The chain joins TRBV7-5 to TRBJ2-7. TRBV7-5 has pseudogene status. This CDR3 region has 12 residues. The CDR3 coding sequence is TGTGTCAGAAGCTTATTTCTGGGTGAGCAGTACTTC. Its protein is CVRSLFLGEQYF.

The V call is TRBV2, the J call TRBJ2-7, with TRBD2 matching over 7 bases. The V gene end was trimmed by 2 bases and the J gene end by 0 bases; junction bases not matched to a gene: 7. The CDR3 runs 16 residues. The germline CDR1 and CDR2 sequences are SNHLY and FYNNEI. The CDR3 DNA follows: TGTGCCAGCAGTGAACCCGGGGGGACCCGCTCCTACGAGCAGTACTTC. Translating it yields CASSEPGGTRSYEQYF.

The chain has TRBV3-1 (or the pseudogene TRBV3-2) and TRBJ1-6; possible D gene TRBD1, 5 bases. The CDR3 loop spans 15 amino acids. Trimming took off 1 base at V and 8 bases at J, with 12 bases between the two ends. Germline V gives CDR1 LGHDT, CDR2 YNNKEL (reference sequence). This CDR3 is CASSQVREGDSPLHF. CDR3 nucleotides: TGTGCCAGCAGCCAAGTCAGGGAAGGGGATTCACCCCTCCACTTT.

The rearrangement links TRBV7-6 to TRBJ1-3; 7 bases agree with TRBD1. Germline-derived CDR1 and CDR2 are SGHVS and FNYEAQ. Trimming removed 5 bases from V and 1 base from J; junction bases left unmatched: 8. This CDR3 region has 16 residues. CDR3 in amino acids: CASSPQGFGSGNTIYF. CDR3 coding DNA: TGTGCCAGCAGCCCACAGGGGTTTGGATCTGGAAACACCATATATTTT.

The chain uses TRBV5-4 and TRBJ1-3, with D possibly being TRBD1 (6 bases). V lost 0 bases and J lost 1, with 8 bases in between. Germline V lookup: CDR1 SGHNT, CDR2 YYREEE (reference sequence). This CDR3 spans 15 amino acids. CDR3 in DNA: TGTGCCAGCAGCTTGGCCGGGACATCTGGAAACACCATATATTTT. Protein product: CASSLAGTSGNTIYF. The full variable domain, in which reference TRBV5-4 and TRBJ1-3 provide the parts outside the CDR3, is ETGVTQSPTHLIKTRGQQVTLRCSSQSGHNTVSWYQQALGQGPQFIFQYYREEENGRGNFPPRFSGLQFPNYSSELNVNALELDDSALYLCASSLAGTSGNTIYFGEGSWLTVV.

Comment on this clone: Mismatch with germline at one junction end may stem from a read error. Written as DNA, the CDR3 is TGTGCCAGCAGCTCGACTAGCGGGAGTGGCTGGGGGGCGGATATGCAGTATTTT. Amino acids: CASSSTSGSGWGADMQYF. The chain has TRBV13 and TRBJ2-3, with 12 bases matching TRBD2. This CDR3 has 18 residues. Germline CDR1 and CDR2: PRHDT and FYEKMQ (reference sequence).

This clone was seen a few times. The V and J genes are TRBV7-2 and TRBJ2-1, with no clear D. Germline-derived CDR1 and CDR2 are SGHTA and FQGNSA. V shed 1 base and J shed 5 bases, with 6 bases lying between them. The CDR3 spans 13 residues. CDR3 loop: CASSLVSHNEQFF. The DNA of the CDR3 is TGTGCCAGCAGCTTAGTAAGTCACAATGAGCAGTTCTTC.

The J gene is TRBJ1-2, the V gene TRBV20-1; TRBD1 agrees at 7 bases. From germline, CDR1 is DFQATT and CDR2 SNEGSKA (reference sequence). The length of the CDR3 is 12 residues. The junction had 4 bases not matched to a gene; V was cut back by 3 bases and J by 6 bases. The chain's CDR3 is CSASRDSDGYTF. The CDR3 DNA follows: TGCAGTGCTAGTCGGGACAGCGATGGCTACACCTTC.

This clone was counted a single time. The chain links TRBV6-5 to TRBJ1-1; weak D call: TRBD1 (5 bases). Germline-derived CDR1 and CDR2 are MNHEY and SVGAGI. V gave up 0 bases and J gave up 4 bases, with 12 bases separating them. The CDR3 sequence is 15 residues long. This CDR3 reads CASSYSGQGGTEAFF. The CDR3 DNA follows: TGTGCCAGCAGTTACTCAGGGCAGGGAGGCACTGAAGCTTTCTTT.

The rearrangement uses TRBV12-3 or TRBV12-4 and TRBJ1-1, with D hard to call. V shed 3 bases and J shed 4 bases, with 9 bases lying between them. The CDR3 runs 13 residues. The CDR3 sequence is CASSFAGITEAFF. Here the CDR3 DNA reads TGTGCCAGCAGTTTTGCGGGGATCACTGAAGCTTTCTTT.

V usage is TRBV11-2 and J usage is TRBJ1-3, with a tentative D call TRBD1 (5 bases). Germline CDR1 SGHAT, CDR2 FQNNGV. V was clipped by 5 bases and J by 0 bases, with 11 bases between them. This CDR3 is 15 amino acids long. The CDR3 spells CASSRGTYSGNTIYF. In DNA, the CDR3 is TGTGCCAGCAGCCGCGGGACCTACTCTGGAAACACCATATATTTT.

The CDR3 bases are TGTGCCAGCTCCCGACAGTGGGGCGCGGAGACCCAGTACTTC. Protein: CASSRQWGAETQYF. The chain has TRBV6-5 and TRBJ2-5, with a weak D call TRBD1 (5 bases). Germline V gives CDR1 MNHEY, CDR2 SVGAGI. The ends were cut back, 8 bases at V and 5 bases at J, with 18 bases in the middle. This CDR3 has 14 residues.

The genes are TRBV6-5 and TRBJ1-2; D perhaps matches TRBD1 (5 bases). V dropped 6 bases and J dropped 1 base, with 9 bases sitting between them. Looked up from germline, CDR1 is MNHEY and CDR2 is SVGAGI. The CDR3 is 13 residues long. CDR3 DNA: TGTGCCAGCAGACCCGACAGTAACTATGGCTACACCTTC. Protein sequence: CASRPDSNYGYTF.

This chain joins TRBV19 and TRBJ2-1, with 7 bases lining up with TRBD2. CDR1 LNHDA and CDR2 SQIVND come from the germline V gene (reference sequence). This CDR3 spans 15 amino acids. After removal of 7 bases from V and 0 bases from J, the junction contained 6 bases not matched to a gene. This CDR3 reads CASKNGGSSYNEQFF. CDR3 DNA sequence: TGTGCCAGTAAGAACGGCGGGAGCTCCTACAATGAGCAGTTCTTC.

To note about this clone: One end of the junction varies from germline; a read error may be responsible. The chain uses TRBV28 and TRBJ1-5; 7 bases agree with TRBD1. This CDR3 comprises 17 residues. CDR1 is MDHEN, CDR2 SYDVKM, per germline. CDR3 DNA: TGTGCCAGCAGTGTATGGGACAGCCCATATAGCAATCAGCCCCAGCATTTT. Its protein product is CASSVWDSPYSNQPQHF.

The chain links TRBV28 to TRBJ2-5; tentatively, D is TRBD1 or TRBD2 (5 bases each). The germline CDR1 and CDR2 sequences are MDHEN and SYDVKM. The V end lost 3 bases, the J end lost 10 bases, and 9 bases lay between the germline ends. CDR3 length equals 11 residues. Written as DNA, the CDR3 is TGTGCCAGCAGTTTGAGGGGAGACCAGTACTTC. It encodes CASSLRGDQYF.

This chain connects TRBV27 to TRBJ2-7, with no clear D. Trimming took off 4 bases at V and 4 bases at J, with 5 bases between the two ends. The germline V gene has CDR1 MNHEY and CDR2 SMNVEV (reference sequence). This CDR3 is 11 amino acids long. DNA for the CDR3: TGTGCCAGCAGTTCGAGGTACGAGCAGTACTTC. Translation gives CASSSRYEQYF.

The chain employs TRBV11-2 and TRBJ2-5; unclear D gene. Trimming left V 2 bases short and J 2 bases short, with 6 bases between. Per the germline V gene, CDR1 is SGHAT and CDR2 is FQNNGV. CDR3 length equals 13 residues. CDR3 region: CASSLSAQETQYF. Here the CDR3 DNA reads TGTGCCAGCAGCTTAAGCGCGCAAGAGACCCAGTACTTC.

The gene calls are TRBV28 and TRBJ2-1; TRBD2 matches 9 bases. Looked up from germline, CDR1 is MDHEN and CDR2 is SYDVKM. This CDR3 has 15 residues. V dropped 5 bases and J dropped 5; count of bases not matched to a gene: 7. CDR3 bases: TGTGCCAGCAGTGCCGTAGCGGGAGTTGACAATGAGCAGTTCTTC. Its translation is CASSAVAGVDNEQFF.

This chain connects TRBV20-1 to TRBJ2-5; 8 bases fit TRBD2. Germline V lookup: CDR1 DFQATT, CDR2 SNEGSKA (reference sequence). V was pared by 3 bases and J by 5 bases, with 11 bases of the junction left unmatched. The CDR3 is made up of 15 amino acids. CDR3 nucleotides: TGCAGTGCTAGTCGGGGGACTAGGAGGGGGGAGACCCAGTACTTC. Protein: CSASRGTRRGETQYF.

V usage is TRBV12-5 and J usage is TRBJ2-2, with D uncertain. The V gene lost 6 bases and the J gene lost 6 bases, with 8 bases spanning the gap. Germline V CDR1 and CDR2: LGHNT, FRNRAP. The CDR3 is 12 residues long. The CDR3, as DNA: TGTGCTAGTGGCATATATCCCGGGGAGCTGTTTTTT. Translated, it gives CASGIYPGELFF.

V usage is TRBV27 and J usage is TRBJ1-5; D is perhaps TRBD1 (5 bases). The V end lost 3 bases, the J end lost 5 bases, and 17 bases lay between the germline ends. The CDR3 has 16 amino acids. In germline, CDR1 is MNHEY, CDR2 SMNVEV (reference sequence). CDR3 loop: CASSFQGRRRDQPQHF. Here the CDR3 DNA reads TGTGCCAGCAGTTTTCAGGGTCGGAGGAGGGATCAGCCCCAGCATTTT.